This is a list of T cell receptor beta chains from one sample in a study of T-cell reconstitution after alpha-beta-depleted transplantation in children. TCRdb used MiXCR to reprocess the PCR reads, holding one entry per CDR3 protein. The sample contains 600,000 to 700,000 distinct CDR3 sequences, 13% of which appear only once. Sequenced here: PBMCs, sampled before TCRalphabeta/CD19-depleted stem cell transplant. The receptor set was obtained from a girl between 2 and 10 years old with congenital amegakaryocytic thrombocytopenia, due to receive a stem cell transplant. Each CDR3 is given with its conserved first and last residue. D genes are given only for firm matches. The size of a clone is reported for some rows only, either as once, few or many, or as a class for expanded clones.

j_gene	abundance	v_gene	d_gene	CDR3nt	CDR3aa
TRBJ2-5	.	TRBV7-2	.	TGTGCCAGCAGTTTAGACGGGATCCGAGAGACCCAGTACTTC	CASSLDGIRETQYF
TRBJ2-7	few	TRBV11-2	.	TGTGCCAGCAGCTCCTTCAGAGCCTACGAGCAGTACTTC	CASSSFRAYEQYF
TRBJ2-7	few	TRBV12-3/TRBV12-4	.	TGTGCCAGCAGTTTAGCTGCCCAAAACTACGAGCAGTACTTC	CASSLAAQNYEQYF
TRBJ2-7	few	TRBV12-3/TRBV12-4	TRBD2	TGTGCCAGCAGTCCTCGACTAGCGGGAGTGACATACGAGCAGTACTTC	CASSPRLAGVTYEQYF
TRBJ2-7	many	TRBV20-1	.	TGCAGTGCTAGAGATCGGACGGATTTCTACGAGCAGTACTTC	CSARDRTDFYEQYF
TRBJ2-7	many	TRBV29-1	.	TGCAGCGTTGAACCAGCCGGGAACTCCTACGAGCAGTACTTC	CSVEPAGNSYEQYF
TRBJ2-2	.	TRBV7-6	.	TGTGCCAGCAGCCCCACCCCACGGGGGGAGCTGTTTTTT	CASSPTPRGELFF
TRBJ2-3	.	TRBV5-1	TRBD1	TGCGCCAGCAGCTCGGGACAGCGCACTAGCACAGATACGCAGTATTTT	CASSSGQRTSTDTQYF
TRBJ1-5	.	TRBV28	.	TGTGCCAGCGGAGGAAACAGAGGCTATAGCAATCAGCCCCAGCATTTT	CASGGNRGYSNQPQHF
TRBJ2-2	many	TRBV5-1	TRBD2	TGCGCCAGCAGCCCAGTAGCGGGAGACGGCACCGGGGAGCTGTTTTTT	CASSPVAGDGTGELFF
TRBJ2-1	.	TRBV3-1	TRBD2	TGTGCCAGCAGCCACACGGGACTAGCGGGAGGTATCATCTCCTACAATGAGCAGTTCTTC	CASSHTGLAGGIISYNEQFF
TRBJ2-1	many	TRBV29-1	.	TGCAGCGTCCAAAAGGGGGAGCGGTACAATGAGCAGTTCTTC	CSVQKGERYNEQFF
TRBJ2-1	many	TRBV20-1	.	TGCAGTGCTAGGATTACACAAGCTGAGCAGTTCTTC	CSARITQAEQFF
TRBJ1-4	.	TRBV12-3/TRBV12-4	.	TGTGCCAGCAGTTTTGAGAGTTCAACTAATGAAAAACTGTTTTTT	CASSFESSTNEKLFF
TRBJ2-3	few	TRBV7-6	.	TGTGCCAGCAGCTTAACGATAGGGGCAGATACGCAGTATTTT	CASSLTIGADTQYF
TRBJ2-3	.	TRBV3-1	.	TGTGCCAGCAGCCTCAGACATCTCTTCACAGATACGCAGTATTTT	CASSLRHLFTDTQYF
TRBJ2-5	many	TRBV2	.	TGTGCCAGCAGTGAAGGCCTAGCGACCCAAGAGACCCAGTACTTC	CASSEGLATQETQYF
TRBJ2-1	many	TRBV27	.	TGTGCCAGCAGTTTATTTGGAGGGAACGGAGTACATGAGCAGTTCTTC	CASSLFGGNGVHEQFF